Shown below are 29 T cell receptor beta chains from a single sample sequenced in a study of T cell repertoires in cytomegalovirus infection. TCRdb processed the reads anew with MiXCR; each CDR3 protein has one entry. Of 100,000 or so distinct CDR3 sequences in the sample, more than 20% were seen once. Material: CD8+ T cells from PBMCs. The source is a human donor in good health (CMV status not recorded). Some clones in this sample may be carry-over from other donors' samples.

This clonotype was recorded many times. This rearrangement joins TRBV7-9 to TRBJ1-1; D perhaps matches TRBD1 (6 bases). The germline V gene has CDR1 SEHNR and CDR2 FQNEAQ (reference sequence). V was pared by 5 bases and J by 1 base, with 20 bases between. The CDR3 has 17 residues. CDR3 in DNA: TGTGCCAGCAGCAGGTCGGACAGAATCCCCCCGAACACTGAAGCTTTCTTT. This encodes CASSRSDRIPPNTEAFF.

V and J are TRBV2 and TRBJ2-1; 11 nucleotides match TRBD2. The CDR3 is 14 residues long. Germline V CDR1 and CDR2: SNHLY, FYNNEI. J lost 9 bases, V lost 6 bases, and 7 bases had no gene match. CDR3 in amino acids: CASSDRLAGTEQFF. The DNA for the CDR3 is TGTGCCAGCAGCGACCGACTAGCGGGGACTGAGCAGTTCTTC.

This chain joins TRBV6-2 or TRBV6-3 and TRBJ2-2, with TRBD1 identical over 9 bases. Losses at the gene ends were 5 bases for V and 4 bases for J; bases not matched to a gene: 20. CDR3 length: 20 amino acids. Germline V CDR1 and CDR2: MNHEY, SVGEGT. The CDR3 reads CASSQRGAIPTGGGTGELFF. In nucleotides, the CDR3 is TGTGCCAGCAGTCAAAGAGGAGCAATCCCCACAGGGGGCGGCACCGGGGAGCTGTTTTTT.

There are many counts of this clonotype. The chain carries TRBV7-9 and TRBJ2-7; no definite D call. The CDR3 sequence is 13 residues long. CDR1 is SEHNR and CDR2 is FQNEAQ in the germline V gene (reference sequence). With 4 bases removed from V and 6 bases from J, the gap between germline ends came to 13 bases. As DNA, the CDR3 is TGTGCCAGCAGCTCAAATTTTGTTAGCGAGCAGTACTTC. This sequence encodes CASSSNFVSEQYF.

As to this clonotype: A read error may produce the germline difference seen at one junction end. The rearrangement links TRBV27 to TRBJ1-5, with D perhaps TRBD1 (6 bases). Germline CDR1 is MNHEY and CDR2 is SMNVEV (reference sequence). The CDR3 has 16 residues. The CDR3 region is CAGSSGTPYSNQPQHF. The CDR3 region has the DNA TGTGCCGGCAGTTCCGGGACACCTTATAGCAATCAGCCCCAGCATTTT.

The chain employs TRBV2 and TRBJ2-7; D not certain. Deletions cut 6 bases from V and 2 bases from J, with 8 bases between. The CDR3 loop spans 12 amino acids. Germline CDR1 reads SNHLY; CDR2 reads FYNNEI. In DNA form, the CDR3 reads TGTGCCAGCAGGCCAGGTCCCTACGAGCAGTACTTC. Translation: CASRPGPYEQYF.

In this sample, this clonotype turned up many times. The CDR3 loop is CASSLLAGDSTDTQYF. The CDR3 bases are TGTGCCAGCAGTTTATTAGCAGGGGACAGCACAGATACGCAGTATTTT. The chain has TRBV28 and TRBJ2-3, with a tentative D call TRBD1 (6 bases). CDR1 is MDHEN and CDR2 is SYDVKM in the germline V gene. The germline V and J ends were trimmed by 1 base and 0 bases, with 11 bases remaining between them. This CDR3 has 16 amino acids.

This clonotype was recorded at least ten times. This rearrangement joins TRBV4-3 to TRBJ1-1; D is unclear. Germline CDR1 reads LGHNA; CDR2 reads YSLEER. The ends were cut back, 2 bases at V and 5 bases at J, with 9 bases in the middle. CDR3 size: 13 residues. The chain's CDR3 is CASSQSERTEAFF. CDR3 DNA sequence: TGCGCCAGCAGCCAATCGGAGAGGACTGAAGCTTTCTTT.

The chain recombines TRBV6-2 or TRBV6-3 with TRBJ1-1; 9 nucleotides line up with TRBD1. The CDR3 has 14 amino acids. Per germline, CDR1 MNHEY and CDR2 SVGEGT. Trimming at V came to 5 bases and at J to 1 base, leaving 2 bases not matched to a gene. CDR3: CASSNRGPNTEAFF. The CDR3 DNA reads TGTGCCAGCAGTAACAGGGGGCCGAACACTGAAGCTTTCTTT.

The chain joins TRBV12-3 or TRBV12-4 to TRBJ1-4; D gene uncertain. V lost 1 base and J lost 5, with 8 bases in between. The CDR3 consists of 14 residues. The CDR3 here is CASSLEVMNEKLFF. Here the CDR3 DNA reads TGTGCCAGCAGTTTAGAGGTTATGAATGAAAAACTGTTTTTT.

This clonotype came up many times. The rearrangement joins TRBV2 to TRBJ1-1; a possible D gene is TRBD1 (5 bases). Deletions cut 6 bases from V and 0 bases from J, with 11 bases between. From germline, CDR1 is SNHLY and CDR2 FYNNEI. This CDR3 has 14 amino acids. CDR3 loop: CASRLDTVNTEAFF. Here the CDR3 DNA reads TGTGCCAGCAGATTGGACACCGTGAACACTGAAGCTTTCTTT.

This clonotype was seen more than once but under ten times. The CDR3 spells CASSEGLAGGDNEQFF. The CDR3 bases are TGCGCCAGCAGCGAAGGACTAGCGGGGGGCGACAATGAGCAGTTCTTC. This chain links TRBV4-3 with TRBJ2-1; 14 bases match TRBD2. The CDR3 totals 16 residues. CDR1 is LGHNA, CDR2 YSLEER, per germline. Trimming took 5 bases from V and 5 from J; bases not matched to a gene: 5.

V and J are TRBV7-2 and TRBJ1-5; 8 nucleotides line up with TRBD1. CDR1 is SGHTA, CDR2 FQGNSA, per germline. The CDR3 totals 16 residues. V was clipped by 5 bases and J by 0 bases; unmatched bases: 6. The CDR3 here is CASSPQGAYSNQPQHF. The CDR3 bases are TGTGCCAGCAGCCCGCAGGGGGCATATAGCAATCAGCCCCAGCATTTT.

The CDR3 coding sequence is TGTGCCAGCAGTTTCCGAGGGGAGATCACAGATACGCAGTATTTT. Translated: CASSFRGEITDTQYF. The V gene is TRBV6-1, the J gene TRBJ2-3; D possibly matches TRBD1 or TRBD2 (5 bases each). Looked up from germline, CDR1 is MNHNS and CDR2 is SASEGT. The CDR3 is 15 amino acids. V lost 5 bases and J lost 2, with 14 bases in between.

The chain couples TRBV5-6 to TRBJ2-6, with D maybe TRBD1 (7 bases). Germline CDR1 SGHDT, CDR2 YYEEEE. The V end lost 4 bases, the J end lost 0 bases, and 17 bases lay between the germline ends. The length of the CDR3 is 18 residues. In DNA form, the CDR3 reads TGTGCCAGCAGCGTAGCCGGGACAGCGGGCTCTGGGGCCAACGTCCTGACTTTC. Translation gives CASSVAGTAGSGANVLTF.

This clonotype was counted only a few times. The CDR3 sequence: CSAGGGGGAAKNIQYF. The CDR3 DNA reads as TGCAGCGCTGGGGGCGGCGGGGGGGCGGCCAAAAACATTCAGTACTTC. V usage is TRBV29-1 and J usage is TRBJ2-4, with TRBD2 identical over 9 bases. Germline loops: CDR1 SQVTM, CDR2 ANQGSEA. CDR3 length: 16 residues. Germline trimming cut 7 bases from V and 1 base from J; bases unmatched to any gene: 11.

The chain has TRBV20-1 and TRBJ2-5, with a weak D call TRBD1 (6 bases). The germline V gene has CDR1 DFQATT and CDR2 SNEGSKA (reference sequence). Trimming left V 6 bases short and J 5 bases short, with 19 bases between. CDR3 length: 14 residues. CDR3: CSANRDTRQETQYF. CDR3 DNA sequence: TGCAGTGCCAACCGGGACACGAGGCAGGAGACCCAGTACTTC.

Points on this clonotype: This could be a read error, since a much larger clone is one nucleotide away. The chain combines TRBV7-2 with TRBJ2-1; TRBD2 aligns across 7 bases. Trimming took 5 bases from V and 5 from J; bases not matched to a gene: 12. The V gene's germline CDR1 is SGHTA and CDR2 FQGNSA. The CDR3 runs 16 residues. CDR3: CASSPGGKGSNNEQFF. The CDR3 nucleotides read TGTGCCAGCAGCCCGGGGGGAAAGGGTTCGAACAATGAGCAGTTCTTC.

V is TRBV20-1 and J is TRBJ2-3; 8 bases align to TRBD1. Germline CDR1 reads DFQATT; CDR2 reads SNEGSKA (reference sequence). J lost 1 base, V lost 4 bases, and 7 bases had no gene match. CDR3 size: 15 residues. CDR3 sequence (DNA): TGCAGTGCTACAGATGGACAGGGCCGCACAGATACGCAGTATTTT. Translated, it gives CSATDGQGRTDTQYF.

This clonotype was counted at least ten times. The V call is TRBV7-9, the J call TRBJ2-1; the match to TRBD2 covers 7 bases. Per the germline V gene, CDR1 is SEHNR and CDR2 is FQNEAQ (reference sequence). CDR3 length: 17 amino acids. Trimming at V came to 5 bases and at J to 7 bases, leaving 17 bases not matched to a gene. Written as DNA, the CDR3 is TGTGCCAGCAGCCCCCGGGACGGGAGACTGGGAGGGAATGAGCAGTTCTTC. The encoded protein is CASSPRDGRLGGNEQFF.

Here the CDR3 DNA reads TGCGCCAGCAGCCAAGAGCCCCAGGGGCCGCATGAGCAGTTCTTC. Protein product: CASSQEPQGPHEQFF. V and J are TRBV4-1 and TRBJ2-1, with D possibly matching TRBD1 (6 bases). V lost 0 bases and J lost 8, with 14 bases in between. In germline, CDR1 is MGHRA, CDR2 YSYEKL. CDR3 length: 15 amino acids.

This rearrangement joins TRBV4-3 to TRBJ2-3; D may be TRBD1 (5 bases). CDR1 LGHNA and CDR2 YSLEER come from the germline V gene. V lost 4 bases and J 5 bases, leaving 10 bases between the germline ends. The CDR3 covers 13 residues. In nucleotides, the CDR3 is TGCGCCAGCAGCCCCGTAAGGGGAGATACGCAGTATTTT. Its translation: CASSPVRGDTQYF.

The chain combines TRBV29-1 with TRBJ2-7; 14 nucleotides match TRBD2. The V segment lost 3 bases and the J segment 5 bases; nucleotides outside the gene matches: 6. CDR3 length equals 15 residues. CDR1 SQVTM and CDR2 ANQGSEA come from the germline V gene. CDR3 residues: CSVDGTSGRSHEQYF. DNA for the CDR3: TGCAGCGTTGACGGGACTAGCGGGAGAAGTCACGAGCAGTACTTC.

This clonotype was counted between two and nine times. The genes are TRBV7-9 and TRBJ2-1; 8 bases are a match to TRBD2. The germline gives CDR1 SEHNR, CDR2 FQNEAQ (reference sequence). Trimming at V came to 5 bases and at J to 8 bases, leaving 11 bases not matched to a gene. The CDR3 runs to 15 residues. This CDR3 reads CASSRTGTGGDEQFF. In nucleotides, the CDR3 is TGTGCCAGCAGCCGAACCGGGACCGGGGGGGATGAGCAGTTCTTC.

This clonotype was counted many times. The chain uses TRBV12-5 and TRBJ2-3; no clear D gene. The germline gives CDR1 LGHNT, CDR2 FRNRAP. The CDR3 covers 14 residues. Trimming removed 6 bases at V and 6 bases at J, with 16 bases between. The CDR3 reads CASGPYRPSDTQYF. CDR3 nucleotide sequence: TGTGCTAGTGGCCCTTACCGCCCCAGCGATACGCAGTATTTT.

The chain couples TRBV6-2 or TRBV6-3 to TRBJ2-2; D remains ambiguous. Germline V gene sequence: CDR1 MNHEY, CDR2 SVGEGT. The CDR3 runs 10 residues. Trimming pared 4 bases from V and 8 bases from J, leaving 2 bases between. In DNA form, the CDR3 reads TGTGCCAGCAGTTTTGGGGAGCTGTTTTTT. This gives the protein CASSFGELFF.

In its sample, this clonotype was seen many times. This chain joins TRBV7-2 and TRBJ2-3; D gene unclear. There are 14 residues in the CDR3. V was pared by 3 bases and J by 6 bases, with 13 bases between. The germline CDR1 and CDR2 sequences are SGHTA and FQGNSA. CDR3 protein: CASSFTPARDTQYF. DNA for the CDR3: TGTGCCAGCAGCTTTACTCCGGCTCGGGATACGCAGTATTTT.

This clonotype has a handful of counts. The chain is built from TRBV10-3 and TRBJ1-5; D gene ambiguous. Germline loops: CDR1 ENHRY, CDR2 SYGVKD. V lost 2 bases to trimming and J lost 2 bases, with 4 bases between them. CDR3 size: 13 residues. Here the CDR3 DNA reads TGTGCCATCAGTGAGGGTGGCAATCAGCCCCAGCATTTT. It translates to CAISEGGNQPQHF.

The chain combines TRBV6-6 with TRBJ2-2; a weak D match, TRBD1 (5 bases). The V end was cut by 0 bases, the J end by 1 base, with 6 bases between. This CDR3 has 15 residues. From germline, CDR1 is MNHNY and CDR2 SVGAGI (reference sequence). CDR3 residues: CASSYSGQNTGELFF. DNA for the CDR3: TGTGCCAGCAGTTACTCTGGACAGAACACCGGGGAGCTGTTTTTT.